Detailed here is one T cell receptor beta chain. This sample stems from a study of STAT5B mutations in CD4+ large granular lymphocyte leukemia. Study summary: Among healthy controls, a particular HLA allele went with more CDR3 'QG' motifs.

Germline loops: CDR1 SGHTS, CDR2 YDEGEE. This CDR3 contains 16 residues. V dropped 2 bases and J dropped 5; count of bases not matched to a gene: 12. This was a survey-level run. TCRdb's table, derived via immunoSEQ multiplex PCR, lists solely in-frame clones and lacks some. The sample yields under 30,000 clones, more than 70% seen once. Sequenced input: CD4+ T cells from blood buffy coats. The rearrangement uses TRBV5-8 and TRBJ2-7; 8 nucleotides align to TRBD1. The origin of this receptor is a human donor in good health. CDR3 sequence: CASSFRPDRVYDEQYF. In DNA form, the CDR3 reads TGTGCCAGCAGCTTCCGGCCGGACAGGGTATACGACGAGCAGTACTTC.